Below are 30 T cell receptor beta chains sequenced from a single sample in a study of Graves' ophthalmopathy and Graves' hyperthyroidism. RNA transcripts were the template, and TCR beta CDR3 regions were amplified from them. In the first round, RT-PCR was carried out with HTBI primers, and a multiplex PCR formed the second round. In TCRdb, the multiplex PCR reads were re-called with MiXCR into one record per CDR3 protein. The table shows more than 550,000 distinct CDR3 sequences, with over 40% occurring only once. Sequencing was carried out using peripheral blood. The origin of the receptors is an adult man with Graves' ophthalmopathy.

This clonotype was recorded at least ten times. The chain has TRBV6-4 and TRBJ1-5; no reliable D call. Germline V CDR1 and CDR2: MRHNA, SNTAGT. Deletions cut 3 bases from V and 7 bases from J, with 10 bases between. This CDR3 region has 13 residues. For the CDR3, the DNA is TGTGCCAGCAGTGAAGTGGGGAGCCAGCCCCAGCATTTT. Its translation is CASSEVGSQPQHF.

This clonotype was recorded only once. The CDR3 sequence: CSQTDPSGDTF. CDR3 coding DNA: TGCAGTCAGACAGATCCATCCGGGGATACCTTC. The chain couples TRBV20-1 to TRBJ1-2; possible D gene TRBD1, 5 bases. Looked up from germline, CDR1 is DFQATT and CDR2 is SNEGSKA (reference sequence). Trimming cost V 8 bases and J 14 bases, with 21 bases left between them. The CDR3 has 11 amino acids.

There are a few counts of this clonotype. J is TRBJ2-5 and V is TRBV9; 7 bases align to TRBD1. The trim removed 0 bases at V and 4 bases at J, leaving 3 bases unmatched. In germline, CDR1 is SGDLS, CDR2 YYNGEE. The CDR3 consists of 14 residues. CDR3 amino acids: CASSVVGGSETQYF. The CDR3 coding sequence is TGTGCCAGCAGCGTAGTAGGGGGCTCAGAGACCCAGTACTTC.

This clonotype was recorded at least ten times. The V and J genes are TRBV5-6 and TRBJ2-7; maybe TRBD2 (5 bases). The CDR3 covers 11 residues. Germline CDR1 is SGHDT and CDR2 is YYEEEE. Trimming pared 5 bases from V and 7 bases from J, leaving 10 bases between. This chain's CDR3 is CASSLAREQYF. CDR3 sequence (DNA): TGTGCCAGCAGTTTAGCGCGGGAGCAGTACTTC. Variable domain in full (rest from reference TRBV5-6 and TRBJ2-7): DAGVTQSPTHLIKTRGQQVTLRCSPKSGHDTVSWYQQALGQGPQFIFQYYEEEERQRGNFPDRFSGHQFPNYSSELNVNALLLGDSALYLCASSLAREQYFGPGTRLTVT.

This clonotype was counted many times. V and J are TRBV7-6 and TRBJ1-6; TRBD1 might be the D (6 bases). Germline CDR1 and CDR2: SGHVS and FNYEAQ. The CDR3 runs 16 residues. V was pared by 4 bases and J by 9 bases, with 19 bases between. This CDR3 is CASSSSGGTFGSPLHF. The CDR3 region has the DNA TGTGCCAGCAGCTCCAGTGGAGGGACATTCGGTTCACCCCTCCACTTT.

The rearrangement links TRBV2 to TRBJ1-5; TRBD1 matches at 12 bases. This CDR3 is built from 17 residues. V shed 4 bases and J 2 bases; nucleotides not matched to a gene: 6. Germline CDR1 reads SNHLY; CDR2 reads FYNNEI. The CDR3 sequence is CASSAGTGGEGNQPQHF. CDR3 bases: TGTGCCAGCAGTGCCGGGACAGGGGGCGAGGGCAATCAGCCCCAGCATTTT.

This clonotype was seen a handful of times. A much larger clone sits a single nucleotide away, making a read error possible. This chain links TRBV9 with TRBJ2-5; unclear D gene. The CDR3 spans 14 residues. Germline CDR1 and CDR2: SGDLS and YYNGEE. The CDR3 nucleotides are TGTGCCAGCAGCGGCGGTGAGAGCCAAGAGACCCAGTGCTTC. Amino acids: CASSGGESQETQCF.

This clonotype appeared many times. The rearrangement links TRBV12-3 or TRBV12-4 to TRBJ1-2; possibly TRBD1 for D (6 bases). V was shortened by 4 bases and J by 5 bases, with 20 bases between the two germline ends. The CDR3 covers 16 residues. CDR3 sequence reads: CASSSQPDRPRYGYTF. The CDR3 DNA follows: TGTGCCAGCAGTTCACAACCCGACAGGCCAAGATATGGCTACACCTTC.

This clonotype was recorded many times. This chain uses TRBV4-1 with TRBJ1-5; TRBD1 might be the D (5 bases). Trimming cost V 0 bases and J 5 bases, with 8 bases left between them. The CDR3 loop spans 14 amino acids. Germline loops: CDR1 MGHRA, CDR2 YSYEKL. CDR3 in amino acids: CASSQEGRHQPQHF. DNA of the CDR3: TGCGCCAGCAGCCAAGAGGGGCGGCATCAGCCCCAGCATTTT.

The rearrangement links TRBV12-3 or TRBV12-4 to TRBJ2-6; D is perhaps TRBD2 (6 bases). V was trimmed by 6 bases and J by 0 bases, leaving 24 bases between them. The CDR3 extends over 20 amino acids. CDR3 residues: CASRPTSGTPPGSGANVLTF. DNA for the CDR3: TGTGCCAGCAGACCTACGTCCGGGACTCCTCCAGGCTCTGGGGCCAACGTCCTGACTTTC.

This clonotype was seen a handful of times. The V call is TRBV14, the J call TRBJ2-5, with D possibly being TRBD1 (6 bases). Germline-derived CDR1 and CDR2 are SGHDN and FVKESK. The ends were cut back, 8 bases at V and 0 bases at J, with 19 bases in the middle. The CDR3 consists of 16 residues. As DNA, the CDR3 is TGTGCCAGCTCACCACCGGGACAAATGTACCAAGAGACCCAGTACTTC. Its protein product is CASSPPGQMYQETQYF.

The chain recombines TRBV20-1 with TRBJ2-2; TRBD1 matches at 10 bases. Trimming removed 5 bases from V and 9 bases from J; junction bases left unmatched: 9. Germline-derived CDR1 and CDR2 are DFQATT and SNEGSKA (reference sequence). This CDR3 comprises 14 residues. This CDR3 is CSARRDRGSWELFF. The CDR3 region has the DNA TGCAGTGCTCGCCGGGACAGGGGATCCTGGGAGCTGTTTTTT.

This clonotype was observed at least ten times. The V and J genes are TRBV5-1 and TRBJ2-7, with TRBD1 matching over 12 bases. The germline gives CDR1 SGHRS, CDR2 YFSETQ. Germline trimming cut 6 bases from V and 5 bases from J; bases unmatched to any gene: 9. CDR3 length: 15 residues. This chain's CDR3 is CASTSPGTGGHEQYF. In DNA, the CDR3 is TGCGCCAGCACTTCCCCTGGGACAGGGGGCCACGAGCAGTACTTC. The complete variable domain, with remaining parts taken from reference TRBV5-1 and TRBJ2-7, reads KAGVTQTPRYLIKTRGQQVTLSCSPISGHRSVSWYQQTPGQGLQFLFEYFSETQRNKGNFPGRFSGRQFSNSRSEMNVSTLELGDSALYLCASTSPGTGGHEQYFGPGTRLTVT.

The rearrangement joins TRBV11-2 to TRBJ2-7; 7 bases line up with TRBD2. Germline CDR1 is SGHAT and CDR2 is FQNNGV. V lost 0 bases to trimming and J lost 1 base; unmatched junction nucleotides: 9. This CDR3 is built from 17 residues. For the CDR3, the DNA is TGTGCCAGCAGCTTAGATCGCCCTCGGGGACTATCCTACGAGCAGTACTTC. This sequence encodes CASSLDRPRGLSYEQYF.

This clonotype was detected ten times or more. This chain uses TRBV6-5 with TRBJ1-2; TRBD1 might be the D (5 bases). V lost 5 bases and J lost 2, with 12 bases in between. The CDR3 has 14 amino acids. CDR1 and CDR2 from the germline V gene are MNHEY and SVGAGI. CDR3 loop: CASSTGTVNYGYTF. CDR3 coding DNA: TGTGCCAGCAGTACCGGGACTGTGAACTATGGCTACACCTTC.

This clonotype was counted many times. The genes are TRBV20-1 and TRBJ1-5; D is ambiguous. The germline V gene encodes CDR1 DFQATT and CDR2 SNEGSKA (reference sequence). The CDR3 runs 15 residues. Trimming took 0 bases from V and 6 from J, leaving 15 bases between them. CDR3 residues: CSARDITRPGQPQHF. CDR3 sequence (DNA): TGCAGTGCTAGAGATATAACGAGGCCAGGTCAGCCCCAGCATTTT.

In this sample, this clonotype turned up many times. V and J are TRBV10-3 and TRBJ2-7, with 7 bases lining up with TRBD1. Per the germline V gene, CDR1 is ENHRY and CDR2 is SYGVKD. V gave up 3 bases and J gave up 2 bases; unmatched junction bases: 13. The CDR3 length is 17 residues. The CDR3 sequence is CAISDQDTGQLTYEQYF. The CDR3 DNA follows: TGTGCCATCAGTGACCAAGATACGGGACAGTTGACCTACGAGCAGTACTTC.

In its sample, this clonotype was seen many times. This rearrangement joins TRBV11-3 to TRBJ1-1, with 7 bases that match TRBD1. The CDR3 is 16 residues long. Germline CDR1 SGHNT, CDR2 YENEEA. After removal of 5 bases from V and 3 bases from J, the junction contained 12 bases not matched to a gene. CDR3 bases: TGTGCCAGCAGCGTTAGGGGAGGGGGCTGGGACACTGAAGCTTTCTTT. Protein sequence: CASSVRGGGWDTEAFF.

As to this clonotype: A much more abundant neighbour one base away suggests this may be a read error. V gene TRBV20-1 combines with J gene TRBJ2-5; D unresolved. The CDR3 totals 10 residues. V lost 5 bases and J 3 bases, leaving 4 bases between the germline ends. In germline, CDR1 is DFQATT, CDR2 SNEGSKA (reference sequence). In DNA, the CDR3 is TGCAGTGCTGTGGAAGAGACCCAGTACTTC. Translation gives CSAVEETQYF.

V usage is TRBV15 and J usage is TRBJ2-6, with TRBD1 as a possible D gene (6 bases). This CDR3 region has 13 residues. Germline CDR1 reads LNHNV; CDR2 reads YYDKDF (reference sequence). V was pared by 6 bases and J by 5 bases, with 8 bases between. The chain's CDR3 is CATRGDRANVLTF. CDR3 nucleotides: TGTGCCACCAGAGGGGACAGGGCCAACGTCCTGACTTTC.

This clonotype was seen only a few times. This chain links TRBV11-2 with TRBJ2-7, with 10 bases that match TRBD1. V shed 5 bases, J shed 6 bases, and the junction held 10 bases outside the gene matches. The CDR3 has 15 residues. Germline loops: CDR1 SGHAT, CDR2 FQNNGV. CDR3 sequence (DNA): TGTGCCAGCAGCAAAGTCCGGGACAGGGGTTCCGAGCAGTACTTC. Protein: CASSKVRDRGSEQYF.

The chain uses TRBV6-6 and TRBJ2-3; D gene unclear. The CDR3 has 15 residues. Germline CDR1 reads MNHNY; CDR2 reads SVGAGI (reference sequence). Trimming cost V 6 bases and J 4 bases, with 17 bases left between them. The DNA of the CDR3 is TGTGCCAGCAGCCTGGACGGTGGAAGTGCAGATACGCAGTATTTT. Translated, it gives CASSLDGGSADTQYF.

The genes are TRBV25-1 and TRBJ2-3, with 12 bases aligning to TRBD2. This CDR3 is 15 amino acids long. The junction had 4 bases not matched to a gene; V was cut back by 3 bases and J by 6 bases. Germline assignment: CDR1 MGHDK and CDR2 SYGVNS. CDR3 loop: CASSETSGGWDTQYF. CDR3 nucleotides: TGTGCCAGCAGTGAGACTAGCGGGGGTTGGGATACGCAGTATTTT.

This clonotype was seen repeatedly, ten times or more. This CDR3 reads CASSWQNNNSPLHF. The DNA of the CDR3 is TGTGCCAGCAGCTGGCAGAACAATAATTCACCCCTCCACTTT. The chain combines TRBV7-9 with TRBJ1-6; D is undetermined. The CDR3 has 14 amino acids. Deletions cut 4 bases from V and 5 bases from J, with 9 bases between. Germline V lookup: CDR1 SEHNR, CDR2 FQNEAQ (reference sequence).

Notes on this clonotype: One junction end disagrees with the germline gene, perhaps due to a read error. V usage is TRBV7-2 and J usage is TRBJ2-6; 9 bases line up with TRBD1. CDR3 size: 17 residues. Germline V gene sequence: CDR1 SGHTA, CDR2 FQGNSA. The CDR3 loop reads CASSVGQGTSGADVLTF. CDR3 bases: TGTGCCAGCAGCGTAGGACAGGGGACCTCTGGGGCCGACGTCCTGACTTTC.

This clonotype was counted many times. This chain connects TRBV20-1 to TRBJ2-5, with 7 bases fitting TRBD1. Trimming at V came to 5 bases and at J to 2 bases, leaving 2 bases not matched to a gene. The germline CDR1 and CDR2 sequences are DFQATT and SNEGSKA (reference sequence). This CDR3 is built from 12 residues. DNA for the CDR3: TGCAGTGCTTCGACAGGGCAAGAGACCCAGTACTTC. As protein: CSASTGQETQYF.

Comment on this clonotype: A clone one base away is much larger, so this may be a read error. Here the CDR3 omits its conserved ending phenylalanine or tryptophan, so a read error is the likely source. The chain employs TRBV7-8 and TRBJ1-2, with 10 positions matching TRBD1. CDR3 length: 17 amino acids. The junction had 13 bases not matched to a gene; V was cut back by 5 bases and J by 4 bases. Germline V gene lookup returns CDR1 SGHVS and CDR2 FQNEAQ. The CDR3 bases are TGTGCCAGCAGCGACCGGGACAGGGGCCTGCAAGGCTATGGCTACACCCTC. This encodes CASSDRDRGLQGYGYTL.

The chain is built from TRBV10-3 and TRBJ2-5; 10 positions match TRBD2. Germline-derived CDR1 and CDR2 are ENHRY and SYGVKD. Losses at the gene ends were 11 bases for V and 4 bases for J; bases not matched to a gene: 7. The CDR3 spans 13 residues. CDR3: CASLAGVGETQYF. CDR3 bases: TGTGCCTCCCTAGCGGGAGTAGGAGAGACCCAGTACTTC.

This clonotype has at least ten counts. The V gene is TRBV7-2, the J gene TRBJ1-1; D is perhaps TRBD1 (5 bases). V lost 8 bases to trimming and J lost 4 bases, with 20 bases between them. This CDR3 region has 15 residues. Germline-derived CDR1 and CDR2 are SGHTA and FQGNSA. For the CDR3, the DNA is TGTGCCAGCCGACCCTCACCACGCGGGGGCACTGAAGCTTTCTTT. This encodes CASRPSPRGGTEAFF.

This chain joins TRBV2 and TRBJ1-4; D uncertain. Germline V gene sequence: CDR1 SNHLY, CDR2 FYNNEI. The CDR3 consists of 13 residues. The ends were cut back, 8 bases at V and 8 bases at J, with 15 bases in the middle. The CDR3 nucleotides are TGTGCCAGCGGGGAAGTTATGGGGGAAAAACTGTTTTTT. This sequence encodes CASGEVMGEKLFF.